This T cell receptor beta chain was recovered during a study of metastatic and nonmetastatic thyroid tumors. At the level of the study: Repertoires were compared across blood and tumor or nodule tissue from malignant and benign thyroid patients. Broader study findings: Malignant thyroid tumors reportedly had TCR beta diversity that was significantly higher than in benign nodules, in blood and tumor.

Prior to thyroid surgery, none of the patients had received any treatment. Per the study methods: A classifier of distant metastasis in papillary thyroid cancer was built from CDR3 differences (across clinicopathological groups). Using MiXCR, TCRdb reanalyzed the PCR reads. These V and J calls are TCRdb output, not the study's own analysis. Here the sample spans over 50,000 clones, roughly 30% being singletons. Remarks on this clone: The target antigen is unknown. Other DNA sequences of this sample code for an identical CDR3.

The clonotype was recovered from a female donor with papillary thyroid cancer or a benign thyroid nodule (not recorded which). Some clones in this sample may be carry-over from other donors' samples. Material for sequencing was blood.

The CDR3 DNA follows: TGTGCCAGCAGCTTAGAAGCTCGCGGGATAGCGACAGATACGCAGTATTTT. This encodes CASSLEARGIATDTQYF. The gene calls are TRBV11-1 and TRBJ2-3, with D possibly being TRBD2 (6 bases). Trimming pared 1 base from V and 3 bases from J, leaving 17 bases between. This CDR3 region has 17 residues. Germline V gives CDR1 SGHAT, CDR2 FQDESV (reference sequence).